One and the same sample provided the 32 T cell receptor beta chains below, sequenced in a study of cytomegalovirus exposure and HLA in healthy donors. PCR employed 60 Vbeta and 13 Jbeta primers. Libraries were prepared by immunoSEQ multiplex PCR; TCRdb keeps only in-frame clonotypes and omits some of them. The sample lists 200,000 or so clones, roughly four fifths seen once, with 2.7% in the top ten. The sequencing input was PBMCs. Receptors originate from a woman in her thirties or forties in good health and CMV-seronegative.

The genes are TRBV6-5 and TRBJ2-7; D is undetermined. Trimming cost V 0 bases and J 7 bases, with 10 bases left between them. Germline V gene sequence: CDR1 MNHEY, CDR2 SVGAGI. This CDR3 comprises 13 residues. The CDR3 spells CASSYSNGLEQYF. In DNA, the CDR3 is TGTGCCAGCAGTTACTCGAACGGTCTAGAGCAGTACTTC.

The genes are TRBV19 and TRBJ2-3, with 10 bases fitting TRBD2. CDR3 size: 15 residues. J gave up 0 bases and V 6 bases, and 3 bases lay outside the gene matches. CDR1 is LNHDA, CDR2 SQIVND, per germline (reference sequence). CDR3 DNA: TGTGCCAGTAGATTAGCGGGGGGTAGCACAGATACGCAGTATTTT. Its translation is CASRLAGGSTDTQYF.

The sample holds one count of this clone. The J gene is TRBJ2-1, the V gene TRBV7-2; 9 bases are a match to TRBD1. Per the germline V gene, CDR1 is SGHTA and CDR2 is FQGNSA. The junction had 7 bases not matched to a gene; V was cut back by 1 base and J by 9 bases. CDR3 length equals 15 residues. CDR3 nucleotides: TGTGCCAGCAGCTTAGGACAGGGGGGACAAAGTGAGCAGTTCTTC. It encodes CASSLGQGGQSEQFF. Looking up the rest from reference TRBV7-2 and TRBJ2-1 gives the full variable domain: GAGVSQSPSNKVTEKGKDVELRCDPISGHTALYWYRQSLGQGLEFLIYFQGNSAPDKSGLPSDRFSAERTGGSVSTLTIQRTQQEDSAVYLCASSLGQGGQSEQFFGPGTRLTVL.

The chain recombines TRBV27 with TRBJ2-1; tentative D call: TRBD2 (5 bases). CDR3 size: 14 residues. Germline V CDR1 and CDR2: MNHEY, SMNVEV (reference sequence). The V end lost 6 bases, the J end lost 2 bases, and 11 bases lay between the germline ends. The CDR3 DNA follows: TGTGCCAGCAGCAACCGGCGGGCCTACAATGAGCAGTTCTTC. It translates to CASSNRRAYNEQFF.

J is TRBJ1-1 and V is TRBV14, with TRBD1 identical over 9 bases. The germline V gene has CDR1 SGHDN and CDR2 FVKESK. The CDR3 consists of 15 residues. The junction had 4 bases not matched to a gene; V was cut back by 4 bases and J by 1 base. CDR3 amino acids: CASSLHRGRNTEAFF. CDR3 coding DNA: TGTGCCAGCAGCCTTCACAGGGGGCGGAACACTGAAGCTTTCTTT.

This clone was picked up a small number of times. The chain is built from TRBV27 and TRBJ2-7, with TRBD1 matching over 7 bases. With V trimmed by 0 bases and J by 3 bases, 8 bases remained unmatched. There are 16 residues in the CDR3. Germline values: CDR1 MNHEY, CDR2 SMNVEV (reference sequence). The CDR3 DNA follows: TGTGCCAGCAGTTTATCGCACGGGGACAGATTCTACGAGCAGTACTTC. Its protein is CASSLSHGDRFYEQYF.

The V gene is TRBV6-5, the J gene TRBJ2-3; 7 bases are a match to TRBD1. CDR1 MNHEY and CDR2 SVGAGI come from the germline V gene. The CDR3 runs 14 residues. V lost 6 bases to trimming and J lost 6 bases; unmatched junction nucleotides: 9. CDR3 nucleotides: TGTGCCAGCAGGACAGGGACCCCGGGCGATACGCAGTATTTT. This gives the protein CASRTGTPGDTQYF.

The CDR3, as DNA: TGTGCCAGCAGCACAGGGAGGGGACCCGGGGCCAACGTCCTGACTTTC. Protein: CASSTGRGPGANVLTF. The chain has TRBV9 and TRBJ2-6; D perhaps matches TRBD2 (7 bases). V was cut by 4 bases and J by 4 bases, with 15 bases left in between. Germline assignment: CDR1 SGDLS and CDR2 YYNGEE. This CDR3 region has 16 residues. The variable domain in full, completed from reference TRBV9 and TRBJ2-6, reads DSGVTQTPKHLITATGQRVTLRCSPRSGDLSVYWYQQSLDQGLQFLIQYYNGEERAKGNILERFSAQQFPDLHSELNLSSLELGDSALYFCASSTGRGPGANVLTFGAGSRLTVL.

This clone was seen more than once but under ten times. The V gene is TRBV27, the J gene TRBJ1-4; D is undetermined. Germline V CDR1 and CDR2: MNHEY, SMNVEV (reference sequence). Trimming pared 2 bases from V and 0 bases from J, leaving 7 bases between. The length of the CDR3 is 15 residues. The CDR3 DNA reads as TGTGCCAGCAGTTTAGGAACAGCAACTAATGAAAAACTGTTTTTT. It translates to CASSLGTATNEKLFF.

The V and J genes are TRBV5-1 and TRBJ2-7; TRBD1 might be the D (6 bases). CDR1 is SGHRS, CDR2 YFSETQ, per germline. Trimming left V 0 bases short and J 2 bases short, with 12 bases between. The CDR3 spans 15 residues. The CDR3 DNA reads TGCGCCAGCAGCTTGGGGGGGCAGGTCGCCTACGAGCAGTACTTC. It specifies CASSLGGQVAYEQYF.

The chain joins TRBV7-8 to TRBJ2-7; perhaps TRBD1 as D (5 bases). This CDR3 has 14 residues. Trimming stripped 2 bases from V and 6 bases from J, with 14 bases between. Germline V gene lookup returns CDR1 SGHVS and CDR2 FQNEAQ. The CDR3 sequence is CASSLSGFTGEQYF. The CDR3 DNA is TGTGCCAGCAGCTTATCAGGGTTTACGGGCGAGCAGTACTTC. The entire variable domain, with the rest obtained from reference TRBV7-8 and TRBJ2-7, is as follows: GAGVSQSPRYKVAKRGQDVALRCDPISGHVSLFWYQQALGQGPEFLTYFQNEAQLDKSGLPSDRFFAERPEGSVSTLKIQRTQQEDSAVYLCASSLSGFTGEQYFGPGTRLTVT.

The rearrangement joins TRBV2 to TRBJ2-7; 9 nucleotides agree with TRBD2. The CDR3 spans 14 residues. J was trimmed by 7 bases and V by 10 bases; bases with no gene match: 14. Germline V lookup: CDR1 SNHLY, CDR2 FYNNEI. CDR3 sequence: CATHGAGGALEQYF. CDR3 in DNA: TGTGCCACCCACGGGGCGGGAGGGGCTTTGGAGCAGTACTTC.

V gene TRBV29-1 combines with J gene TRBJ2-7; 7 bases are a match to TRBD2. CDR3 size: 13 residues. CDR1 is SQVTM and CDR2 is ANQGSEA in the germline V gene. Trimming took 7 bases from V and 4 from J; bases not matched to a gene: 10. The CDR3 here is CSASGGEGYEQYF. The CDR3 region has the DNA TGCAGCGCCTCGGGGGGAGAAGGGTACGAGCAGTACTTC.

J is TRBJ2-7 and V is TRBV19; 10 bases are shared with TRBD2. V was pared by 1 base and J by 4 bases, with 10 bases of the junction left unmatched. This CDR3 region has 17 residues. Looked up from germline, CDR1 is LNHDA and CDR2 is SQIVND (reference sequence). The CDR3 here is CASSIAPGLAGEYEQYF. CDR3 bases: TGTGCCAGTAGTATAGCCCCGGGTCTAGCGGGGGAATACGAGCAGTACTTC.

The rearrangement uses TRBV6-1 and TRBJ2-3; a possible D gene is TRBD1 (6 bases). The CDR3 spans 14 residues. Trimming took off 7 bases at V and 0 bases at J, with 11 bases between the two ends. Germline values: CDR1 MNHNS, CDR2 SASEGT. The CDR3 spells CASNRALSTDTQYF. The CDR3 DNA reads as TGTGCCAGCAACAGGGCCCTCAGCACAGATACGCAGTATTTT.

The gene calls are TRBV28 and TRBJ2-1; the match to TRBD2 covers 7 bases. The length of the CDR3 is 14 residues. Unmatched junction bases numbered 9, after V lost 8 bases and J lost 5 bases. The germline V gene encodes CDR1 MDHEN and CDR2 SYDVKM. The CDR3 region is CASGWASGHNEQFF. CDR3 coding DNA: TGTGCCAGCGGTTGGGCTAGCGGTCACAATGAGCAGTTCTTC.

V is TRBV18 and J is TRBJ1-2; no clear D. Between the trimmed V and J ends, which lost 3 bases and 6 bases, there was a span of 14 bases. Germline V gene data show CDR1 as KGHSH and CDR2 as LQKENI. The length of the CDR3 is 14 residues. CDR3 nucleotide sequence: TGTGCCAGCTCACCTGAACACCTTTTCGATGGCTACACCTTC. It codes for CASSPEHLFDGYTF.

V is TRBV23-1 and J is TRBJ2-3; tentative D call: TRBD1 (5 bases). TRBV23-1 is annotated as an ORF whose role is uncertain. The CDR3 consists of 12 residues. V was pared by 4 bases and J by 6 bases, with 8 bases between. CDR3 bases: TGCGCCAGCAGTCTGGGGCGGGATACGCAGTATTTT. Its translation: CASSLGRDTQYF.

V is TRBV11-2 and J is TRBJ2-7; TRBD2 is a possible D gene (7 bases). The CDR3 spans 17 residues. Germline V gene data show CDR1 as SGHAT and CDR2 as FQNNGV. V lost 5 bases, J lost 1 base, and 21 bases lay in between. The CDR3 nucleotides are TGTGCCAGCAGCGATAGATGGCGGGGGACAAATTCCTACGAGCAGTACTTC. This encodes CASSDRWRGTNSYEQYF.

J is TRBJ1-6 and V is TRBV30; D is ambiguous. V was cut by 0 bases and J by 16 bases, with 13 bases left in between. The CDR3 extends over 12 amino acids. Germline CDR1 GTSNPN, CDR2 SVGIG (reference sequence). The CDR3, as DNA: TGTGCCTGGAGTGTGGGCCCCCTCCAACTCCACTTT. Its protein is CAWSVGPLQLHF.

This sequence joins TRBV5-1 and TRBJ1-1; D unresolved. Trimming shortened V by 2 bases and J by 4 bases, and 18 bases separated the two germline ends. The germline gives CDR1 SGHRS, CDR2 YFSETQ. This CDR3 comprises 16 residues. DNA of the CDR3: TGCGCCAGCAGCTTCGCCGGGAACCACGTGGGCACTGAAGCTTTCTTT. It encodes CASSFAGNHVGTEAFF.

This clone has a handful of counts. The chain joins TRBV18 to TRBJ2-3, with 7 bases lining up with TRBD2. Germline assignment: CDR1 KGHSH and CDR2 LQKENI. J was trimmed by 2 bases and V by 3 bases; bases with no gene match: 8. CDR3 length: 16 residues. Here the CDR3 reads CASSPLGAGNTDTQYF. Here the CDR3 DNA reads TGTGCCAGCTCACCGCTCGGAGCGGGGAACACAGATACGCAGTATTTT.

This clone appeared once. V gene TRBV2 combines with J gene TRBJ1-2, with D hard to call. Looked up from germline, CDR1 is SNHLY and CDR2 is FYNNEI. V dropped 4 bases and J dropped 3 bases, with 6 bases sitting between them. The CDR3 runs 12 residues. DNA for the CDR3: TGTGCCAGCAGTGGGAGAGACTATGGCTACACCTTC. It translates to CASSGRDYGYTF. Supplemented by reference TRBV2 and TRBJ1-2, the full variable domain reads EPEVTQTPSHQVTQMGQEVILRCVPISNHLYFYWYRQILGQKVEFLVSFYNNEISEKSEIFDDQFSVERPDGSNFTLKIRSTKLEDSAMYFCASSGRDYGYTFGSGTRLTVV.

This chain's CDR3 is CASSPDRGRVRAEAFF. CDR3 nucleotide sequence: TGTGCCAGCAGCCCAGACAGGGGGCGGGTAAGAGCTGAAGCTTTCTTT. The rearrangement joins TRBV7-6 to TRBJ1-1; TRBD1 matches at 10 bases. Germline CDR1 SGHVS, CDR2 FNYEAQ. V was pared by 5 bases and J by 6 bases, with 12 bases of the junction left unmatched. This CDR3 region has 16 residues. The variable domain in full, with the rest retrieved from reference TRBV7-6 and TRBJ1-1, is GAGVSQSPRYKVTKRGQDVALRCDPISGHVSLYWYRQALGQGPEFLTYFNYEAQQDKSGLPNDRFSAERPEGSISTLTIQRTEQRDSAMYRCASSPDRGRVRAEAFFGQGTRLTVV.

The CDR3 loop reads CASSLIRVSYEQYF. CDR3 nucleotide sequence: TGTGCCAGCAGCTTAATACGGGTGTCCTACGAGCAGTACTTC. The chain carries TRBV11-2 and TRBJ2-7; D is uncertain. Germline values: CDR1 SGHAT, CDR2 FQNNGV. This CDR3 comprises 14 residues. V gave up 2 bases and J gave up 1 base, with 9 bases separating them.

In DNA, the CDR3 is TGTGCCAGCAGCGAAACAGGGTCCCCGAACACCGGGGAGCTGTTTTTT. It encodes CASSETGSPNTGELFF. V is TRBV9 and J is TRBJ2-2; D possibly corresponds to TRBD1 (6 bases). The V end lost 3 bases, the J end lost 0 bases, and 12 bases lay between the germline ends. The CDR3 spans 16 residues. Germline CDR1 SGDLS, CDR2 YYNGEE.

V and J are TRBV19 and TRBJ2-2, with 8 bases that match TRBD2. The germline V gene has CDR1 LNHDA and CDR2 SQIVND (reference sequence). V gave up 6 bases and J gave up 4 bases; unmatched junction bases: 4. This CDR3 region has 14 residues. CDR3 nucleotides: TGTGCCAGTAGGATACTAGCGGCCACCGGGGAGCTGTTTTTT. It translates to CASRILAATGELFF.

CDR3 sequence (DNA): TGCGCCAGCAGCTCGGACACCCTGGAAGCTTTCTTT. This encodes CASSSDTLEAFF. The V and J genes are TRBV5-1 and TRBJ1-1; tentative D call: TRBD1 (5 bases). CDR1 and CDR2 (germline): SGHRS, YFSETQ. The CDR3 length is 12 residues. V lost 3 bases and J 8 bases, leaving 11 bases between the germline ends.

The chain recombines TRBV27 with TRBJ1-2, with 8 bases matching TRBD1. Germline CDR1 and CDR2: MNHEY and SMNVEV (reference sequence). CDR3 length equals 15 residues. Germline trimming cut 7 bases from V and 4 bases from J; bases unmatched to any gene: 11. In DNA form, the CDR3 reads TGTGCCAGCACCCTCGTCCCAGGGGGCACCTATGGCTACACCTTC. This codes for CASTLVPGGTYGYTF.

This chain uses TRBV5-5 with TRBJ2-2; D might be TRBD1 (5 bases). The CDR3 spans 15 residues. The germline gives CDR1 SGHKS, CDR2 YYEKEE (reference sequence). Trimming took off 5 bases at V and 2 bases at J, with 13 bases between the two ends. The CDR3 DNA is TGTGCCAGCAGTATTTCGACAGATAACACCGGGGAGCTGTTTTTT. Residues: CASSISTDNTGELFF.

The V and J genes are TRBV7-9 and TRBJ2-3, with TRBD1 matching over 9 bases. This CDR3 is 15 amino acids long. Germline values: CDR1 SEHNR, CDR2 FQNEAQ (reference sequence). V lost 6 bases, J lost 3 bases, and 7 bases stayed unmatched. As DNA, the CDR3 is TGTGCCAGCAGGGCCGTCGGGACAGGGACAGATACGCAGTATTTT. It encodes CASRAVGTGTDTQYF.

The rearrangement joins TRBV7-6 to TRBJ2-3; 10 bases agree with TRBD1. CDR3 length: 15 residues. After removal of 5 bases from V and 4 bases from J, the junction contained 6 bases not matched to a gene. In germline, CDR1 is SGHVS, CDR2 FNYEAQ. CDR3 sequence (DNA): TGTGCCAGCAGCCAGGACAGGGGGAACTCAGATACGCAGTATTTT. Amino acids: CASSQDRGNSDTQYF.